The 9 T cell receptor beta chains listed next were all sequenced from one sample in a study of a mutant IDH1 vaccine in newly diagnosed glioma. Time point reported: week 23, last vaccination. All doses held 300 ug of mutant IDH1 20-mer peptide, with topical imiquimod. Using immunoSEQ multiplex PCR, the repertoire was profiled, and TCRdb retains in-frame clones only, with some absent. The profile shows roughly 50,000 clones, around 80% of them singletons. No antigen is known for these receptors. The sequences come from PBMCs, collected from a glioma patient whose treatment included an IDH1 peptide vaccine. These receptors were taken from a woman between 40 and 55 years old with glioma. Some clones in this sample may be carry-over from other donors' samples.

The chain links TRBV27 to TRBJ2-2, with no clear D. V was shortened by 2 bases and J by 1 base, with 2 bases between the two germline ends. Germline loops: CDR1 MNHEY, CDR2 SMNVEV (reference sequence). The CDR3 contains 13 residues. Written as DNA, the CDR3 is TGTGCCAGCAGTTTAGGGAACACCGGGGAGCTGTTTTTT. Translated, it gives CASSLGNTGELFF.

About this clone: Sequence at one end of the junction differs from germline and may be a read error. The V call is TRBV7-7, the J call TRBJ2-7; D call uncertain. Germline V gene lookup returns CDR1 SSHAT and CDR2 FNYEAQ (reference sequence). This CDR3 comprises 15 residues. The DNA for the CDR3 is TGTGCTAGCAGCCCGTCTCCCTACCCTTCCTACGAGCAGTACTTC. This encodes CASSPSPYPSYEQYF.

The chain couples TRBV9 to TRBJ2-2; D unclear. The V end was cut by 1 base, the J end by 2 bases, with 9 bases between. Looked up from germline, CDR1 is SGDLS and CDR2 is YYNGEE. This CDR3 spans 15 amino acids. The CDR3 spells CASSVIGINTGELFF. CDR3 in DNA: TGTGCCAGCAGCGTAATAGGGATAAACACCGGGGAGCTGTTTTTT.

The chain carries TRBV12-5 and TRBJ2-2; the D is unclear. CDR1 and CDR2 (germline): LGHNT, FRNRAP. Deletions cut 2 bases from V and 5 bases from J, with 6 bases between. CDR3 length: 13 residues. As DNA, the CDR3 is TGTGCTAGTGGTTTGATGCCGACCGGGGAGCTGTTTTTT. This gives the protein CASGLMPTGELFF.

The J gene is TRBJ2-5, the V gene TRBV5-6; D might be TRBD2 (6 bases). The CDR3 covers 13 residues. V was clipped by 4 bases and J by 4 bases, with 11 bases between them. Germline V gene sequence: CDR1 SGHDT, CDR2 YYEEEE. CDR3 in DNA: TGTGCCAGCAGCCGACTAGACTCAGAGACCCAGTACTTC. Its translation: CASSRLDSETQYF.

V is TRBV19 and J is TRBJ1-5; D unresolved. Trimming removed 6 bases at V and 3 bases at J, with 15 bases between. Germline values: CDR1 LNHDA, CDR2 SQIVND (reference sequence). The CDR3 has 15 residues. The CDR3: CASRVVGINNQPQHF. Here the CDR3 DNA reads TGTGCCAGTAGGGTAGTGGGCATTAACAATCAGCCCCAGCATTTT.

This clone occurred a few times. The V call is TRBV25-1, the J call TRBJ1-1; D ambiguous. CDR1 is MGHDK and CDR2 is SYGVNS in the germline V gene. The CDR3 has 13 amino acids. Trimming cost V 8 bases and J 0 bases, with 10 bases left between them. The CDR3 coding sequence is TGTGCCAGCGGCCTGGGGTTGAACACTGAAGCTTTCTTT. Its translation: CASGLGLNTEAFF.

The V call is TRBV7-2, the J call TRBJ1-1; TRBD1 matches at 9 bases. V was pared by 7 bases and J by 7 bases, with 10 bases of the junction left unmatched. The CDR3 has 14 amino acids. Germline CDR1 reads SGHTA; CDR2 reads FQGNSA. The CDR3 spells CASKTGTGFVEAFF. In DNA form, the CDR3 reads TGTGCCAGCAAGACCGGGACAGGGTTTGTTGAAGCTTTCTTT.

This clone has a handful of counts. This rearrangement joins TRBV5-1 to TRBJ2-3; D is uncertain. Trimming pared 5 bases from V and 1 base from J, leaving 5 bases between. The CDR3 sequence is 12 residues long. Germline V lookup: CDR1 SGHRS, CDR2 YFSETQ. CDR3 protein: CASSVGTDTQYF. DNA of the CDR3: TGCGCCAGCAGTGTTGGCACAGATACGCAGTATTTT.